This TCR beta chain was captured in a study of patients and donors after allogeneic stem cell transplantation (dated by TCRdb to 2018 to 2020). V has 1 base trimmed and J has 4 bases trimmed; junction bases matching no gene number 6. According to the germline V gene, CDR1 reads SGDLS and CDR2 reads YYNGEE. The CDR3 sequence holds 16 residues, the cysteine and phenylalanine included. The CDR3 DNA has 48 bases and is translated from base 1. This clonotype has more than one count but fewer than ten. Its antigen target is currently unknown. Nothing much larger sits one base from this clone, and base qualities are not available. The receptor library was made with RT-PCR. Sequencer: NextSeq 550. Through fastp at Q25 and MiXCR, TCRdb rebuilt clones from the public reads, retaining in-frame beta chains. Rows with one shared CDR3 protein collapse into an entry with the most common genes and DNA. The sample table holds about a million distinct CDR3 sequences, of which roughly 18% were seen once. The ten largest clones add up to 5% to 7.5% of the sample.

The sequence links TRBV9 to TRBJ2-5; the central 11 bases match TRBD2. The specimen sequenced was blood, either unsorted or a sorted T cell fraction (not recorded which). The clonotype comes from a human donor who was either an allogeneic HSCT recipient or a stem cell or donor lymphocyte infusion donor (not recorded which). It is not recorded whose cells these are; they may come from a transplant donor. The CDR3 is CASSVSLAGGRETQYF. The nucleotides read TGTGCCAGCAGCGTATCTTTAGCGGGGGGGCGAGAGACCCAGTACTTC.